Shown below are 2 T cell receptor beta chains from a single sample sequenced in a study of cytomegalovirus exposure and HLA in healthy donors. Researchers ran the PCR with 60 Vbeta and 13 Jbeta primers. This table comes from immunoSEQ multiplex PCR, and its TCRdb copy is limited to in-frame clones, with some not included. The profile shows a few hundred thousand clones, less than 85% of them singletons. Sample: PBMCs. These receptors all stem from a girl aged 2 to 10 in good health and CMV-seronegative.

V is TRBV7-9 and J is TRBJ1-4, with a possible D match to TRBD1 (6 bases). This CDR3 region has 14 residues. The germline V gene encodes CDR1 SEHNR and CDR2 FQNEAQ (reference sequence). The ends were cut back, 5 bases at V and 6 bases at J, with 13 bases in the middle. In nucleotides, the CDR3 is TGTGCCAGCAGCAGGGGAGGGGGGCATGAAAAACTGTTTTTT. Its translation: CASSRGGGHEKLFF.

The genes are TRBV5-1 and TRBJ2-5; possibly TRBD1 for D (6 bases). The J call may be wrong; the DNA end is better matched by TRBJ2-7. Germline V CDR1 and CDR2: SGHRS, YFSETQ. The CDR3 sequence is 14 residues long. CDR3 in amino acids: CASSLGTAYYEQYF. Here the CDR3 DNA reads TGCGCCAGCAGCTTGGGGACAGCCTACTACGAGCAGTACTTC.